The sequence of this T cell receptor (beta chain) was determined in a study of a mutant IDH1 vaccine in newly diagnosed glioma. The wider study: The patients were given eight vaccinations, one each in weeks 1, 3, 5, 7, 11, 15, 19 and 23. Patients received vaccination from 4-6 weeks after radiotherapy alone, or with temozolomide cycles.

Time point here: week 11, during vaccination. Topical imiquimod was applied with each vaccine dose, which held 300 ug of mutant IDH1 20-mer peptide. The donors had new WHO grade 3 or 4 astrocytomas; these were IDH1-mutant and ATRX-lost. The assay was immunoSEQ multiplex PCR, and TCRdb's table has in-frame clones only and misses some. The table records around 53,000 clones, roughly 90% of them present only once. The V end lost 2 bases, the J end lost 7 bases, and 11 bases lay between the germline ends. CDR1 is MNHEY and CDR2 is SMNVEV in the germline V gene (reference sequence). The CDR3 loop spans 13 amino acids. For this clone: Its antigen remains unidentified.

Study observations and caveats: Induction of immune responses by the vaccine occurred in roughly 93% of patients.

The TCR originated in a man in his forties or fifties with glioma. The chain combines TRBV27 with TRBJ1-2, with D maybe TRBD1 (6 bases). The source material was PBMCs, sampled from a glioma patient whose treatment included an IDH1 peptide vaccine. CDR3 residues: CASSLRGGSGYTF. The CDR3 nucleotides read TGTGCCAGCAGTTTAAGAGGGGGAAGTGGCTACACCTTC.